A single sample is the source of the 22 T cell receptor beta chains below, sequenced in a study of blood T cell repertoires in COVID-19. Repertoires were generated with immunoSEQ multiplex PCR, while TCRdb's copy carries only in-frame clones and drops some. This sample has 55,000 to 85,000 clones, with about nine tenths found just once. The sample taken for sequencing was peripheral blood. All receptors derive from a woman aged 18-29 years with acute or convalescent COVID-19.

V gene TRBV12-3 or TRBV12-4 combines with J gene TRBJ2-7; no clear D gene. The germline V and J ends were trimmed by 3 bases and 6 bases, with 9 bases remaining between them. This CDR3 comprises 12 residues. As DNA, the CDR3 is TGTGCCAGCAGTTTGAACCGGGTCGAGCAGTACTTC. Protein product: CASSLNRVEQYF.

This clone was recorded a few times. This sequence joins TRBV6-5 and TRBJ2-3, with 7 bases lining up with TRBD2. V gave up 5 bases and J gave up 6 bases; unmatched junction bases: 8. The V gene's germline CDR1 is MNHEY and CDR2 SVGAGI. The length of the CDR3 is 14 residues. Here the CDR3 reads CASSSSVGGDTQYF. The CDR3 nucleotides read TGTGCCAGCAGTAGCTCCGTGGGAGGGGATACGCAGTATTTT.

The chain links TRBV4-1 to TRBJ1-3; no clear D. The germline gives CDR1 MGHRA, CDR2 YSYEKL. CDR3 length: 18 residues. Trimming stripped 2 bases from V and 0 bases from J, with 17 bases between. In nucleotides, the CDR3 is TGCGCCAGCAGCCAACTCCCGAAGTGGGGAGACTCTGGAAACACCATATATTTT. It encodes CASSQLPKWGDSGNTIYF.

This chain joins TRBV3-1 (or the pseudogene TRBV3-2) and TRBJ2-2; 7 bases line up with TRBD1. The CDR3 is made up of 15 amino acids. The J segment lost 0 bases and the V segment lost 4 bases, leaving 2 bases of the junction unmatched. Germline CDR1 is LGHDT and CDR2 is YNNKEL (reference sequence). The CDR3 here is CASSLGTANTGELFF. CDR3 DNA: TGTGCCAGCAGCCTCGGGACAGCGAACACCGGGGAGCTGTTTTTT.

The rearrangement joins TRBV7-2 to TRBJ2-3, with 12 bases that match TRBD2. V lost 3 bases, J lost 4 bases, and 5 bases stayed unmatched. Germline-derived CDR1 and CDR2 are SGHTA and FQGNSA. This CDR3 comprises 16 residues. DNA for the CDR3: TGTGCCAGCAGCTTTAGACTAGCGGGAGACGCAGATACGCAGTATTTT. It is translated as CASSFRLAGDADTQYF.

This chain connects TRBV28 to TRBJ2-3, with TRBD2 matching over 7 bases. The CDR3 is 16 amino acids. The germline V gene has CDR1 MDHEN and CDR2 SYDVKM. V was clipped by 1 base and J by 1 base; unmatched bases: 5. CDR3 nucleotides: TGTGCCAGCAGTTTATTAACTAGCGCTGGCACAGATACGCAGTATTTT. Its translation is CASSLLTSAGTDTQYF.

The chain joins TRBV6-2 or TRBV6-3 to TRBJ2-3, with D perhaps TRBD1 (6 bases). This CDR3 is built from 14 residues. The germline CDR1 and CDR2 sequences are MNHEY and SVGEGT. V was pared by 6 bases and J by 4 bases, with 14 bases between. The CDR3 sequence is CASSPGHPADTQYF. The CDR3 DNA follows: TGTGCCAGCAGCCCGGGACACCCCGCAGATACGCAGTATTTT.

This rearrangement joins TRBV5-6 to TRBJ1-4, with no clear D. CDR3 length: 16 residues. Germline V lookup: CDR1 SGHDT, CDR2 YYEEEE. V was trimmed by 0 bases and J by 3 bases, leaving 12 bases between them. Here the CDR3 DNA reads TGTGCCAGCAGCTTGGCAATCTTCAGTCCTAATGAAAAACTGTTTTTT. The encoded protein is CASSLAIFSPNEKLFF.

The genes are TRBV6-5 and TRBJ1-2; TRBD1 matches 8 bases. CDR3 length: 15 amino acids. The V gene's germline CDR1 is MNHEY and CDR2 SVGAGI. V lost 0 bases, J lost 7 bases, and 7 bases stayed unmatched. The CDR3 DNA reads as TGTGCCAGCAGTTACTCGGGCAGGGGGCTAGTTGGCTACACCTTC. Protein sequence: CASSYSGRGLVGYTF.

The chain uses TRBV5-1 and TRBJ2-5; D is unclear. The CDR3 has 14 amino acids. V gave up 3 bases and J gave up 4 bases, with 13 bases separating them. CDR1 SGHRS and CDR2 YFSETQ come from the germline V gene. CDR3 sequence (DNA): TGCGCCAGCAGCTCTGGAGCAGCCCTAGAGACCCAGTACTTC. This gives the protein CASSSGAALETQYF.

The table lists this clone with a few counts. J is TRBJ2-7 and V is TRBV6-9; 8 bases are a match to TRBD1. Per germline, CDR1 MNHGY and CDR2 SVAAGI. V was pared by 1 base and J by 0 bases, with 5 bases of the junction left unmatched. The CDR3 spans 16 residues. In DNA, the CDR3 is TGTGCCAGCAGTTATTGGTGGACAGGGCCCTCCTACGAGCAGTACTTC. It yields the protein CASSYWWTGPSYEQYF.

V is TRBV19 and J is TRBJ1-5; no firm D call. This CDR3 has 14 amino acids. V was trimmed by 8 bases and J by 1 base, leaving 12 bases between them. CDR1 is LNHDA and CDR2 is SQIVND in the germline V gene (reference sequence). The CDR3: CASRSGESNQPQHF. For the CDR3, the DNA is TGTGCCAGTCGCAGTGGGGAGAGCAATCAGCCCCAGCATTTT.

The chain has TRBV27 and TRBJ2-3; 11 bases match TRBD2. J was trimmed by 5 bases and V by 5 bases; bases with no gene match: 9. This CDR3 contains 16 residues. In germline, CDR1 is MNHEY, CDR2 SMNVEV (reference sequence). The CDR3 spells CASSPTSGERGDTQYF. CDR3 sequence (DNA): TGTGCCAGCAGTCCGACTAGCGGGGAACGAGGAGATACGCAGTATTTT.

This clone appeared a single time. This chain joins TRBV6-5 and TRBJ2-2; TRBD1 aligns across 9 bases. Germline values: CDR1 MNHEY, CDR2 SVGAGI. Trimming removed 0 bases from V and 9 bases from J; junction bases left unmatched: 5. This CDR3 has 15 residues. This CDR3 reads CASSYSGTGFRELFF. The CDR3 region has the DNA TGTGCCAGCAGTTACTCCGGGACAGGGTTCCGGGAGCTGTTTTTT.

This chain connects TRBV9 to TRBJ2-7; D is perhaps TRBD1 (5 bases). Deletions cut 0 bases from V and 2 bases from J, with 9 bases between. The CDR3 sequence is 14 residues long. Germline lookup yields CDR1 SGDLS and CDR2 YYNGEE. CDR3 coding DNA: TGTGCCAGCAGCGTAGGTTCGACAGCCTACGAGCAGTACTTC. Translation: CASSVGSTAYEQYF.

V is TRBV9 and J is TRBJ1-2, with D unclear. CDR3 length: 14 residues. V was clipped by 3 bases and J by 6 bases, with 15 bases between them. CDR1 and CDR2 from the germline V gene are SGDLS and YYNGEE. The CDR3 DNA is TGTGCCAGCAGCGCTACCCGTGGTGTGGATGGCTACACCTTC. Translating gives CASSATRGVDGYTF. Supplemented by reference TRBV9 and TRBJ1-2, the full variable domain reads DSGVTQTPKHLITATGQRVTLRCSPRSGDLSVYWYQQSLDQGLQFLIQYYNGEERAKGNILERFSAQQFPDLHSELNLSSLELGDSALYFCASSATRGVDGYTFGSGTRLTVV.

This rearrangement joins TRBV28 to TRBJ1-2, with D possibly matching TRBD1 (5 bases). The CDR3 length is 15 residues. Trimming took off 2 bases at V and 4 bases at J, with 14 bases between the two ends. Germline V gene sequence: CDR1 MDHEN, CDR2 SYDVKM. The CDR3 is CASSLDGAGSYGYTF. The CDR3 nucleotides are TGTGCCAGCAGTTTAGATGGGGCAGGGTCCTATGGCTACACCTTC.

The CDR3 reads CASSIASYEQYF. The CDR3 region has the DNA TGTGCCAGTAGTATTGCGAGCTACGAGCAGTACTTC. The chain joins TRBV19 to TRBJ2-7; D not resolved. This CDR3 spans 12 amino acids. V was cut by 3 bases and J by 3 bases, with 6 bases left in between. From germline, CDR1 is LNHDA and CDR2 SQIVND (reference sequence).

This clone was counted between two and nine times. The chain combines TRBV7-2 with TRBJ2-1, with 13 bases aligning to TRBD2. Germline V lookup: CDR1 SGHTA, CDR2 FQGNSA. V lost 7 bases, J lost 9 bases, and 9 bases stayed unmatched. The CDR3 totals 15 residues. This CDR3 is CASNGLAGVRGEQFF. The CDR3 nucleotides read TGTGCCAGCAATGGACTAGCGGGAGTTCGCGGTGAGCAGTTCTTC.

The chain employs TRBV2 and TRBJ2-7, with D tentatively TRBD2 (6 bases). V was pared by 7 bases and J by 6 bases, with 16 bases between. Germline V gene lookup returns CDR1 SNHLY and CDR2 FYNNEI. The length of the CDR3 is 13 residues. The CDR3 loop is CASTGVLGLEQYF. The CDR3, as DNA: TGTGCCAGCACGGGGGTGCTGGGGCTCGAGCAGTACTTC.

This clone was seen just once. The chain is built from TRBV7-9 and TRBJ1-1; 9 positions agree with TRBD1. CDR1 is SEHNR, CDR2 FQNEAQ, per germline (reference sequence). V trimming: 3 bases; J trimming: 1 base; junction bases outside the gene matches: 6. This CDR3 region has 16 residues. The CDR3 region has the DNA TGTGCCAGCAGCTTCGGACAGGGGATTACGAACACTGAAGCTTTCTTT. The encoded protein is CASSFGQGITNTEAFF.

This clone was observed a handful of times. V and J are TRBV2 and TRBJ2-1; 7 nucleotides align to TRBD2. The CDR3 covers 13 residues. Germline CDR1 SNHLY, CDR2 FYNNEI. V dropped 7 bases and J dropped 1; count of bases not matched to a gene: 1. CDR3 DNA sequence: TGTGCCAGCACTAGCGGTTCCTACAATGAGCAGTTCTTC. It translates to CASTSGSYNEQFF. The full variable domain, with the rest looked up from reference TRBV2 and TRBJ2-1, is EPEVTQTPSHQVTQMGQEVILRCVPISNHLYFYWYRQILGQKVEFLVSFYNNEISEKSEIFDDQFSVERPDGSNFTLKIRSTKLEDSAMYFCASTSGSYNEQFFGPGTRLTVL.